This is a list of T cell receptor beta chains from one sample in a study of T cells in Graves' hyperthyroidism and ophthalmopathy. TCRdb analysed the multiplex PCR reads with MiXCR anew, one entry per CDR3 protein. The sample consists of 200,000 to 250,000 distinct CDR3 sequences, more than 20% of them appearing once. The sample was blood. These receptors all come from a middle-aged woman with Graves' ophthalmopathy. Each CDR3 is given with its conserved first and last residue. Each record gives: J gene, D gene, clone size, V gene, CDR3 DNA, CDR3 protein. D genes are given only for firm matches. A row's size may be missing; if present it is once, few, many or a size class.

j_gene: TRBJ2-7
d_gene: .
abundance: .
v_gene: TRBV19
CDR3nt: TGTGCCAGTAGCCTGGGACTCACCAGATCCTACGAGCAGTACTTC
CDR3aa: CASSLGLTRSYEQYF

j_gene: TRBJ2-7
d_gene: .
abundance: many
v_gene: TRBV28
CDR3nt: TGTGCCAGCAGCCTCGGAACGGGCGAGCAGTACTTC
CDR3aa: CASSLGTGEQYF

j_gene: TRBJ2-5
d_gene: TRBD2
abundance: many
v_gene: TRBV30
CDR3nt: TGTGCCTGGAGTGCTGCGGGAGGGCCAAGAGAGACCCAGTACTTC
CDR3aa: CAWSAAGGPRETQYF

j_gene: TRBJ1-1
d_gene: TRBD1
abundance: .
v_gene: TRBV5-1
CDR3nt: TGCGCCAGCAGCTATGACAGGGGCTCTGAAGCTTTCTTT
CDR3aa: CASSYDRGSEAFF

j_gene: TRBJ1-5
d_gene: .
abundance: many
v_gene: TRBV5-1
CDR3nt: TGCGCCAGCAGCCGGGGGGCCAATCAGCCCCAGCATTTT
CDR3aa: CASSRGANQPQHF

j_gene: TRBJ2-5
d_gene: TRBD2
abundance: once
v_gene: TRBV6-1
CDR3nt: TGTGCCAGCAGTGGGACTAGCGGGGGGCTCCAAGAGACCCAGTACTTC
CDR3aa: CASSGTSGGLQETQYF

j_gene: TRBJ1-5
d_gene: TRBD1
abundance: many
v_gene: TRBV3-1
CDR3nt: TGTGCCAGCAGCCAAGGAATACAGGGGAATCAGCCCCAGCATTTT
CDR3aa: CASSQGIQGNQPQHF

j_gene: TRBJ2-7
d_gene: .
abundance: .
v_gene: TRBV27
CDR3nt: TGTGCCAGCAGCCCTGCGGAAGCTACCTACGAGCAGTACTTC
CDR3aa: CASSPAEATYEQYF

j_gene: TRBJ2-7
d_gene: TRBD2
abundance: .
v_gene: TRBV12-3/TRBV12-4
CDR3nt: TGTGCCAGCAGCCCTTCAATAGCGGGAGTAGCCTACGAGCAGTACTTC
CDR3aa: CASSPSIAGVAYEQYF

j_gene: TRBJ1-1
d_gene: TRBD1
abundance: .
v_gene: TRBV10-2
CDR3nt: TGCGCCAGCAGCGGCGACAGGGGTGTCACTGAAGCTTTCTTT
CDR3aa: CASSGDRGVTEAFF

j_gene: TRBJ2-7
d_gene: .
abundance: many
v_gene: TRBV9
CDR3nt: TGTGCCAGCAGCTTAGGCTCGGGACTTTCCTACGAGCAGTACTTC
CDR3aa: CASSLGSGLSYEQYF

j_gene: TRBJ1-3
d_gene: .
abundance: many
v_gene: TRBV28
CDR3nt: TGTGCCAGCAGTTTTCTGGGCTCGATCCCCCCCAGCTCTGGAAACACCATATATTTT
CDR3aa: CASSFLGSIPPSSGNTIYF

j_gene: TRBJ2-7
d_gene: .
abundance: .
v_gene: TRBV6-5
CDR3nt: TGTGCCAGCAGTTACTCCTCGGCCATAGCCTACGAGCAGTACTTC
CDR3aa: CASSYSSAIAYEQYF

j_gene: TRBJ2-7
d_gene: .
abundance: few
v_gene: TRBV11-2
CDR3nt: TGTGCCAGCAGCTTAGATCGCTTGAGGGAGCAGTACTTC
CDR3aa: CASSLDRLREQYF

j_gene: TRBJ1-2
d_gene: .
abundance: .
v_gene: TRBV6-4
CDR3nt: TGTGCCAGCGTGGGGTTGCGTGGCTACACCTTC
CDR3aa: CASVGLRGYTF

j_gene: TRBJ1-1
d_gene: .
abundance: many
v_gene: TRBV30
CDR3nt: TGTGCCTGGTTGAGGCGGGGGGGTACTGAAGCTTTCTTT
CDR3aa: CAWLRRGGTEAFF

j_gene: TRBJ1-2
d_gene: TRBD1
abundance: many
v_gene: TRBV20-1
CDR3nt: TGCAGTGCTGGAAATGACAGGGGATTTGGCTATGGCTACACCTTC
CDR3aa: CSAGNDRGFGYGYTF

j_gene: TRBJ2-7
d_gene: TRBD1
abundance: .
v_gene: TRBV4-2
CDR3nt: TGTGCCAGCAGCCAAGGTGGACAGGCTGAATTC
CDR3aa: CASSQGGQAEF

j_gene: TRBJ2-5
d_gene: .
abundance: few
v_gene: TRBV11-2
CDR3nt: TGTGCCAGCAGAAGCCTCCGGGACCCCAAGAAGACCCAGTACTTC
CDR3aa: CASRSLRDPKKTQYF

j_gene: TRBJ1-2
d_gene: TRBD1
abundance: many
v_gene: TRBV6-5
CDR3nt: TGTGCCAGCAGTTCCTCCGGGACAGGGGTTTATGGCTACACCTTC
CDR3aa: CASSSSGTGVYGYTF

j_gene: TRBJ2-2
d_gene: .
abundance: .
v_gene: TRBV19
CDR3nt: TGTGCCAGTCGTTGGGATTGGGACACCGGGGAGCTGTTTTTT
CDR3aa: CASRWDWDTGELFF

j_gene: TRBJ2-7
d_gene: .
abundance: many
v_gene: TRBV27
CDR3nt: TGTGCCAGCAATTTGCTGGGACCCCCGCATAGCGAGCAGTACTTC
CDR3aa: CASNLLGPPHSEQYF

j_gene: TRBJ1-1
d_gene: .
abundance: many
v_gene: TRBV29-1
CDR3nt: TGCAGCGTGTTCTTGAACACTGAAGCTTTCTTT
CDR3aa: CSVFLNTEAFF

j_gene: TRBJ2-7
d_gene: .
abundance: .
v_gene: TRBV28
CDR3nt: TGTGCCAGCAGTTTCCGGGACCGCACCTACGAGCAGTACTTC
CDR3aa: CASSFRDRTYEQYF

j_gene: TRBJ1-1
d_gene: .
abundance: many
v_gene: TRBV11-2
CDR3nt: TGTGCCAGCACCCAGAGGCGAGAGGGGGCTGAAGCTTTCTTT
CDR3aa: CASTQRREGAEAFF

j_gene: TRBJ2-7
d_gene: TRBD2
abundance: many
v_gene: TRBV5-5
CDR3nt: TGTGCCAGCAGCTTGGTCCGTGGGACTAGTAGGTACGAGCAGTACTTC
CDR3aa: CASSLVRGTSRYEQYF

j_gene: TRBJ2-2
d_gene: TRBD1
abundance: many
v_gene: TRBV10-1
CDR3nt: TGCGCCAGTAGAGAAGACAGGGGCACCGGGGAGCTGTTTTTT
CDR3aa: CASREDRGTGELFF

j_gene: TRBJ1-1
d_gene: .
abundance: .
v_gene: TRBV27
CDR3nt: TGTGCCAGCAGTGCAGGGACGAACACTGAAGCTTTCTTT
CDR3aa: CASSAGTNTEAFF

j_gene: TRBJ1-2
d_gene: .
abundance: .
v_gene: TRBV28
CDR3nt: TGTGCCAGCAGTTTATCCCAGTCTAACTATGGCTACACCTTC
CDR3aa: CASSLSQSNYGYTF

j_gene: TRBJ2-7
d_gene: TRBD2
abundance: .
v_gene: TRBV7-8
CDR3nt: TGTGCCAGCAGCTTAGTGGTCGGGAGGGGAGGGGAGCAGTACTTC
CDR3aa: CASSLVVGRGGEQYF

j_gene: TRBJ2-2
d_gene: TRBD2
abundance: few
v_gene: TRBV11-2
CDR3nt: TGTGCCAGCAGCTCCCTAGCGGGAGGGCCAGGGTACACCGGGGAGCTGTTTTTT
CDR3aa: CASSSLAGGPGYTGELFF

j_gene: TRBJ1-5
d_gene: .
abundance: many
v_gene: TRBV6-5
CDR3nt: TGTGCCAGCAGTTACTCGAATTGGCAGAAAAATCAGCCCCAGCATTTT
CDR3aa: CASSYSNWQKNQPQHF

j_gene: TRBJ2-5
d_gene: .
abundance: many
v_gene: TRBV15
CDR3nt: TGTGCCACCAGCAGAGATAAGAGCGCGTCAGAGACCCAGTACTTC
CDR3aa: CATSRDKSASETQYF

j_gene: TRBJ2-5
d_gene: TRBD1
abundance: few
v_gene: TRBV28
CDR3nt: TGTGCCAGCAGTTTAGGGACAGGGTACGAGACCCAGTACTTC
CDR3aa: CASSLGTGYETQYF

j_gene: TRBJ2-7
d_gene: .
abundance: many
v_gene: TRBV6-5
CDR3nt: TGTGCCAGCCAACAGGGCTCCTACGAGCAGTACTTC
CDR3aa: CASQQGSYEQYF

j_gene: TRBJ1-5
d_gene: TRBD1
abundance: many
v_gene: TRBV12-3/TRBV12-4
CDR3nt: TGTGCCAGCAGTGCGAGACAGGGGCGGAATCAGCCCCAGCATTTT
CDR3aa: CASSARQGRNQPQHF